The sequence of this T cell receptor (beta chain) was determined in a study of blood T cell repertoires in COVID-19 (dated by TCRdb to 2020 to 2022). Regarding the study in general: The collaborator samples originated in the United States, Italy and Spain and spanned the acute and convalescent phases of COVID-19. The prospective study material was composed of cDNA or gDNA derived from T cells, B-cell-depleted T cells, or PBMCs. Deeply sampled blood TCRbeta repertoires from subjects exposed to, actively infected with, or recovered from COVID-19 were included in the dataset. The repertoires were released in a freely available public database meant as a resource for research on the immune response to SARS-CoV-2. The samples were drawn from two sources: the first 160 participants of the ongoing ImmuneRACE study, and fewer than 1,500 subjects contributed by 6 global collaborators. The sample metadata nearly always contained a de-identified subject ID, COVID-19 status, age in years and sex. Where available, HLA class I and class II types were obtained from metadata supplied by the sample provider rather than from assay-based typing.

Each collaborating institution followed its own protocols to collect whole blood in K2EDTA tubes. For TCRbeta analysis, collaborator samples were shipped as frozen whole blood, as isolated PBMCs, or as DNA extracted from either sample type. TCRbeta CDR3 regions were amplified from genomic DNA using the immunoSEQ Assay, a bias-controlled multiplex PCR. The source study handled its data this way. Nucleated cell counts per sample were estimated from amplification of reference gene primers within the assay. To quantify the absolute abundance of each unique TCRbeta CDR3 rearrangement, sequence reads were collapsed and filtered. For each sample, productive Simpson clonality was calculated by taking the square root of Simpson's diversity index across productive rearrangements. TCRdb retrieved this table from immuneACCESS and kept in-frame rearrangements only. Not all clones are present; in checked studies, unresolved V genes account for under half, and no reason is known for the remainder. V and J calls and clone size come straight from that table; D and trimming were deduced from the DNA. Recorded for this sample are 150,000 to 200,000 clones; roughly four fifths of them occurred a single time. The ten largest account for around 6.1% of the sample.

From a lookup of the germline V gene, CDR1 and CDR2 are LGHNA and YNFKEQ. The CDR3 sequence holds 16 residues, the cysteine and phenylalanine included. Kept here is only the CDR3 DNA, which spans 48 bases and is read in frame from base 1. V is cut back by 3 bases and J by 7 bases, with 12 bases in the junction unmatched. The investigation overall reported the following: The amount of clinical and demographic metadata varied by source and participant and was provided uncurated.

Note on this clone: There is no known antigen for this receptor. Base-call qualities are not available, and no considerably larger clone is one nucleotide away.

The sequence links TRBV4-2 to TRBJ2-1, with 7 junctional bases fitting TRBD2. This receptor was taken from a middle-aged woman with acute or convalescent COVID-19. The sequencing input was peripheral blood. The CDR3: CASSQLLSAGKNEQFF. The nucleotides are TGTGCCAGCAGCCAGCTGCTTTCAGCGGGGAAGAATGAGCAGTTCTTC.